This T cell receptor (beta chain) was recovered during a study of T-cell memory formation after mild COVID-19. For the study at large: Largely donor-specific TCR clusters were found.

CDR3 length: 16 residues. V lost 8 bases, J lost 2 bases, and 21 bases lay in between. The V gene's germline CDR1 is PRHDT and CDR2 FYEKMQ (reference sequence). TCRdb reprocessed the 5' RACE reads via MiXCR and lists one record per CDR3 protein. The sample lists some 200,000 distinct CDR3 sequences; over 9% were seen once. In its sample, this clonotype was seen a few times. Its antigen is not known. Study-wide results and limits: Pre-infection memory showed some responding clones, and this suggested that cross-reactive memory joined. Researchers report contracting CD4+ clones mostly in CM and EM, with CD8+ clones in EMRA. Contracting clones, day 15 to 85, had balanced CD4/CD8, and later expanders favored CD4+.

This TCR derives from a man between 18 and 35 years old who had mild COVID-19 (a few samples of this study predate the infection). Cell type and time point are not known. This chain connects TRBV13 to TRBJ1-1, with D perhaps matching TRBD1 (6 bases). The source material was PBMCs or a T cell subset sorted from them (not recorded which). CDR3 loop: CASLVRGYERNTEAFF. The CDR3 region has the DNA TGTGCCAGCCTGGTAAGGGGGTATGAACGCAACACTGAAGCTTTCTTT. The full variable domain, in which reference TRBV13 and TRBJ1-1 provide the parts outside the CDR3, is AAGVIQSPRHLIKEKRETATLKCYPIPRHDTVYWYQQGPGQDPQFLISFYEKMQSDKGSIPDRFSAQQFSDYHSELNMSSLELGDSALYFCASLVRGYERNTEAFFGQGTRLTVV.